This TCR beta chain was documented in a study of T cell responses to AZD1222 COVID-19 vaccine. Clones were sequenced by immunoSEQ multiplex PCR, and TCRdb holds only the in-frame ones, with some missing. The sample carries about 140,000 clones, about 90% recorded once. In this sample, this clone turned up once. This CDR3 comprises 12 residues. With 0 bases removed from V and 10 bases from J, the gap between germline ends came to 8 bases. Germline lookup yields CDR1 SGDLS and CDR2 YYNGEE. The rearrangement links TRBV9 to TRBJ2-1; D call uncertain. The input for sequencing was peripheral blood, taken 28 days after the second AZD1222 dose. The TCR comes from an adult who received the AZD1222 COVID-19 vaccine. CDR3 region: CASSVDEREQFF. CDR3 nucleotide sequence: TGTGCCAGCAGCGTAGATGAGCGCGAGCAGTTCTTC.